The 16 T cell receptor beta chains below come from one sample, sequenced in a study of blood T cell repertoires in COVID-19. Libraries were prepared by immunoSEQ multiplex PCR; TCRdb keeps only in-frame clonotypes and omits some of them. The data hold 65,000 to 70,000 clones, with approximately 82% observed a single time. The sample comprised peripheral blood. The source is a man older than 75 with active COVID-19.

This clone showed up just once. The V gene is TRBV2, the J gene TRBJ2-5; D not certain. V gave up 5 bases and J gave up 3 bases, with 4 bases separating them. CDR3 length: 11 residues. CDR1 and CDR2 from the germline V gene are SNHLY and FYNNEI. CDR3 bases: TGTGCCAGCAGTCTTGAAGAGACCCAGTACTTC. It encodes CASSLEETQYF.

CDR3 bases: TGCGCCAGCAGCCAAGCGTTGGCGGCTAGCACAGATACGCAGTATTTT. This encodes CASSQALAASTDTQYF. The chain links TRBV4-1 to TRBJ2-3; D uncertain. The V gene's germline CDR1 is MGHRA and CDR2 YSYEKL. V lost 1 base and J 0 bases, leaving 11 bases between the germline ends. The CDR3 sequence is 16 residues long.

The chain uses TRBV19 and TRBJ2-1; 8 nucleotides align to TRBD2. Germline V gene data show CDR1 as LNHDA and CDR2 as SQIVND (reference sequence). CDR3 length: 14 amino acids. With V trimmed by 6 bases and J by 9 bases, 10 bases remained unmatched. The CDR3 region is CASSNLGLVVEQFF. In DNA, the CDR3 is TGTGCCAGTAGCAACCTGGGACTAGTTGTTGAGCAGTTCTTC.

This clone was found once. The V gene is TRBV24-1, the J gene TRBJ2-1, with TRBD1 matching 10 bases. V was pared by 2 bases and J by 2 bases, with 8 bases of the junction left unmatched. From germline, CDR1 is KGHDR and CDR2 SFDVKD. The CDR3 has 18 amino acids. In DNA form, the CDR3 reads TGTGCCACCAGTGATTGGGAATCCGGGACAGGGGCCTACAATGAGCAGTTCTTC. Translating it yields CATSDWESGTGAYNEQFF.

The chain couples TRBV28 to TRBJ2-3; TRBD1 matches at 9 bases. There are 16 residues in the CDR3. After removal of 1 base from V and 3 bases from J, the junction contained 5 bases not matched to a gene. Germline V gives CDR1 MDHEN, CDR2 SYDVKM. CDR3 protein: CASSLLDRGITDTQYF. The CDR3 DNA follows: TGTGCCAGCAGTTTATTGGACAGGGGTATTACAGATACGCAGTATTTT.

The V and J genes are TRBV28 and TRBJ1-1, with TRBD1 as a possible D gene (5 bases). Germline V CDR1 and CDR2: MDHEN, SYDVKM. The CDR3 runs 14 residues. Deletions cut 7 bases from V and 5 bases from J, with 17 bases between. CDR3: CASTLEGSRTEAFF. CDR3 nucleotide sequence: TGTGCCAGCACCCTGGAGGGGTCGAGGACTGAAGCTTTCTTT.

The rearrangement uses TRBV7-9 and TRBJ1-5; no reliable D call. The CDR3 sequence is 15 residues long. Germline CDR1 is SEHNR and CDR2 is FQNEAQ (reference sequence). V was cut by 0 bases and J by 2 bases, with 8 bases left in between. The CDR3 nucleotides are TGTGCCAGCAGCTTAGCAGGGAGGGGCAATCAGCCCCAGCATTTT. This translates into CASSLAGRGNQPQHF.

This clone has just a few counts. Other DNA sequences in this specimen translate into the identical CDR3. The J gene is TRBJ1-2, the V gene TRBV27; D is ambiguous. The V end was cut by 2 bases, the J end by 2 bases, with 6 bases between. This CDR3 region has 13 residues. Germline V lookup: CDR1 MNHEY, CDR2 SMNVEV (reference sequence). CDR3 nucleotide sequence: TGTGCCAGCAGTTTAACGGGGAACTATGGCTACACCTTC. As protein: CASSLTGNYGYTF.

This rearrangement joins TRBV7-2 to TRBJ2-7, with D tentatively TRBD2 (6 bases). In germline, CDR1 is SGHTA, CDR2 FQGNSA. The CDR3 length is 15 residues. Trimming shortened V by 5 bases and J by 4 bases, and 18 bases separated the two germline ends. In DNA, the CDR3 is TGTGCCAGCAGCCCTCCGGGACTCCCTGTGTACGAGCAGTACTTC. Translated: CASSPPGLPVYEQYF.

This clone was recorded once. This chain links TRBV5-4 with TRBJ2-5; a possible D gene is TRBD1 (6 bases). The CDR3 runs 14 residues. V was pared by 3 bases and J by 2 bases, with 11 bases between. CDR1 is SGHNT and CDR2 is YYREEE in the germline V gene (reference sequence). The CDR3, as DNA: TGTGCCAGCAGCTATCCGGGACAACAAGAGACCCAGTACTTC. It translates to CASSYPGQQETQYF.

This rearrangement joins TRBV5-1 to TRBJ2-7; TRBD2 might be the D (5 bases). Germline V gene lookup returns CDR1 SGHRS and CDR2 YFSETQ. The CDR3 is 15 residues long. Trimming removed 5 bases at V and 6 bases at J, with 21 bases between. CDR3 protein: CASREADPRIREQYF. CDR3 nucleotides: TGCGCCAGCAGGGAGGCGGACCCCCGGATCCGCGAGCAGTACTTC.

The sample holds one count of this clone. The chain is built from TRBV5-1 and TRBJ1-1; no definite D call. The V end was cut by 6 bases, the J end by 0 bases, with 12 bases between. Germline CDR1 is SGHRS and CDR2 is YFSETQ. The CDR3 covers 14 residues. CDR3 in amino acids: CASTQEGLNTEAFF. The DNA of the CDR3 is TGCGCCAGCACCCAAGAGGGCCTGAACACTGAAGCTTTCTTT.

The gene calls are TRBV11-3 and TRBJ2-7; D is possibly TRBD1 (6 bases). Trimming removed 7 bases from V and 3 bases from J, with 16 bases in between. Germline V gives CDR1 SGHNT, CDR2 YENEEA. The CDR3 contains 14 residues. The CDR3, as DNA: TGTGCCAGCATCGGACGAGGGGGAATCTACGAGCAGTACTTC. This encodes CASIGRGGIYEQYF.

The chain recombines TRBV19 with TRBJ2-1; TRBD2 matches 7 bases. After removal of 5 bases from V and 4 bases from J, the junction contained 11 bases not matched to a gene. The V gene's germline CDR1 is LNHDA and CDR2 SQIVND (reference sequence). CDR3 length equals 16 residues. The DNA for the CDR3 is TGTGCCAGTAGTGTTCTGACTAGCCCCGTTTACAATGAGCAGTTCTTC. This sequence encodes CASSVLTSPVYNEQFF. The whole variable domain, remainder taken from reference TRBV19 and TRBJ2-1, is DGGITQSPKYLFRKEGQNVTLSCEQNLNHDAMYWYRQDPGQGLRLIYYSQIVNDFQKGDIAEGYSVSREKKESFPLTVTSAQKNPTAFYLCASSVLTSPVYNEQFFGPGTRLTVL.

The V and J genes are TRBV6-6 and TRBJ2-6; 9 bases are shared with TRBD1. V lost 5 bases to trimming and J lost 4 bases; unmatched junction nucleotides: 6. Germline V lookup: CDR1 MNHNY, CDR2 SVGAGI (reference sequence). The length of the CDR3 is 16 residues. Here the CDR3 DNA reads TGTGCCAGCAGTCAACAGGGGGCTGCAGGGGCCAACGTCCTGACTTTC. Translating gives CASSQQGAAGANVLTF.

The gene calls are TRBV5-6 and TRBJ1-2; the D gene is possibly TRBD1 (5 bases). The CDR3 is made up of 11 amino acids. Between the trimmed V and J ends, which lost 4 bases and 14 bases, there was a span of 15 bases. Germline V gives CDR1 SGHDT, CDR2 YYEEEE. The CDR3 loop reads CASSLRQLGTF. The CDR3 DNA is TGTGCCAGCAGCCTAAGACAGCTGGGGACCTTC. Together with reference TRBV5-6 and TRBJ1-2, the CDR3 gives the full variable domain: DAGVTQSPTHLIKTRGQQVTLRCSPKSGHDTVSWYQQALGQGPQFIFQYYEEEERQRGNFPDRFSGHQFPNYSSELNVNALLLGDSALYLCASSLRQLGTFGSGTRLTVV.